What follows are 21 T cell receptor beta chains derived from one specimen sequenced in a study of graft-versus-host responses after intestinal transplantation (dated by TCRdb to the early 2020s). Receptors were amplified or captured by the immunoSEQ multiplex PCR assay. TCRdb's version of the immuneACCESS table is confined to in-frame rearrangements and falls short of the full clone set. An unresolved V gene accounts for under half of the shortfall where checked; the remainder is of unknown origin. This sample holds around 29,000 clones; 90% to 95% were observed only once. Over 0.7% of the sample belongs to the ten largest clones. Specimen: PBMCs, collected about ten weeks after intestinal transplant. The source of these receptors is a human patient who received an intestinal transplant, so some T cells may come from the graft donor.

J is TRBJ1-3 and V is TRBV7-8; D might be TRBD1 (5 bases). V shed 5 bases and J shed 0 bases, with 14 bases lying between them. This CDR3 is built from 16 residues. Germline-derived CDR1 and CDR2 are SGHVS and FQNEAQ. The CDR3 nucleotides read TGTGCCAGCAGCCGGGGGGGAACACTCTCTGGAAACACCATATATTTT. The encoded protein is CASSRGGTLSGNTIYF. Together with reference TRBV7-8 and TRBJ1-3, the CDR3 gives the full variable domain: GAGVSQSPRYKVAKRGQDVALRCDPISGHVSLFWYQQALGQGPEFLTYFQNEAQLDKSGLPSDRFFAERPEGSVSTLKIQRTQQEDSAVYLCASSRGGTLSGNTIYFGEGSWLTVV.

V gene TRBV27 combines with J gene TRBJ2-7, with a weak D call TRBD1 (5 bases). The V end lost 0 bases, the J end lost 1 base, and 13 bases lay between the germline ends. The CDR3 has 16 residues. Germline CDR1 reads MNHEY; CDR2 reads SMNVEV (reference sequence). This chain's CDR3 is CASSLSGAAASYEQYF. Written as DNA, the CDR3 is TGTGCCAGCAGTTTATCTGGGGCGGCGGCATCCTACGAGCAGTACTTC.

V and J are TRBV30 and TRBJ1-1; no firm D call. Germline assignment: CDR1 GTSNPN and CDR2 SVGIG (reference sequence). The V and J ends lost 0 bases and 1 base respectively, with 3 bases between them. The CDR3 runs to 12 residues. The CDR3 DNA is TGTGCCTGGAGTGTGGGGAACACTGAAGCTTTCTTT. It yields the protein CAWSVGNTEAFF.

This CDR3 is CASSVSPNRLADTYEQYF. The CDR3 bases are TGTGCCAGCAGCGTATCACCGAACCGACTAGCGGATACCTACGAGCAGTACTTC. The J gene is TRBJ2-7, the V gene TRBV9; 9 bases are shared with TRBD2. Germline assignment: CDR1 SGDLS and CDR2 YYNGEE. The J segment lost 2 bases and the V segment lost 1 base, leaving 13 bases of the junction unmatched. The CDR3 spans 18 residues.

This chain links TRBV6-6 with TRBJ1-4, with D hard to call. The germline V gene has CDR1 MNHNY and CDR2 SVGAGI (reference sequence). The CDR3 consists of 16 residues. V gave up 6 bases and J gave up 6 bases, with 20 bases separating them. The CDR3 DNA reads as TGTGCCAGCAGACCAATTCCAAGCCCAATGGATGAAAAACTGTTTTTT. Amino acid sequence: CASRPIPSPMDEKLFF.

The chain recombines TRBV4-2 with TRBJ2-4; D not certain. The V and J ends lost 7 bases and 8 bases respectively, with 15 bases between them. Looked up from germline, CDR1 is LGHNA and CDR2 is YNFKEQ. The CDR3 is 13 residues long. Written as DNA, the CDR3 is TGTGCCAGCACTGACGAAAATAGGGACATTCAGTACTTC. Translation: CASTDENRDIQYF.

The table lists this clone with a few counts. V gene TRBV5-6 combines with J gene TRBJ1-5; D is unclear. Germline values: CDR1 SGHDT, CDR2 YYEEEE. The CDR3 has 13 residues. V was clipped by 0 bases and J by 0 bases, with 1 base between them. The CDR3 loop reads CASSLGSNQPQHF. Written as DNA, the CDR3 is TGTGCCAGCAGCTTGGGTAGCAATCAGCCCCAGCATTTT.

The chain has TRBV29-1 and TRBJ1-2, with a weak D call TRBD1 (6 bases). Germline CDR1 reads SQVTM; CDR2 reads ANQGSEA. V lost 4 bases, J lost 5 bases, and 14 bases lay in between. The CDR3 has 13 amino acids. In DNA, the CDR3 is TGCAGCGTTGCTAGGACAGAGGATTATGGCTACACCTTC. This translates into CSVARTEDYGYTF.

In its sample, this clone ranks as large (0.1 to 1%). The chain employs TRBV6-1 and TRBJ1-2, with D possibly TRBD1 on 6 matching bases. V lost 0 bases and J lost 2, with 7 bases in between. The germline gives CDR1 MNHNS, CDR2 SASEGT. This CDR3 spans 14 amino acids. The CDR3 DNA is TGTGCCAGCAGTGAAGCCGGGACAAACTATGGCTACACCTTC. Its protein is CASSEAGTNYGYTF.

This chain uses TRBV7-8 with TRBJ1-6; tentatively, D is TRBD1 (6 bases). This CDR3 is 15 amino acids long. Deletions cut 2 bases from V and 4 bases from J, with 9 bases between. From germline, CDR1 is SGHVS and CDR2 FQNEAQ. The CDR3 region is CASSLSRGYNSPLHF. Written as DNA, the CDR3 is TGTGCCAGCAGCTTATCCAGGGGTTATAATTCACCCCTCCACTTT.

This clone was recorded once. V usage is TRBV15 and J usage is TRBJ2-3, with 14 positions matching TRBD2. J was trimmed by 0 bases and V by 3 bases; bases with no gene match: 5. CDR3 length equals 18 residues. Looked up from germline, CDR1 is LNHNV and CDR2 is YYDKDF (reference sequence). The CDR3 reads CATSRGLAGAPSTDTQYF. DNA of the CDR3: TGTGCCACCAGCAGGGGACTAGCGGGGGCCCCCAGCACAGATACGCAGTATTTT.

This chain links TRBV5-6 with TRBJ1-4, with D possibly being TRBD1 (6 bases). The V gene's germline CDR1 is SGHDT and CDR2 YYEEEE. The ends were cut back, 1 base at V and 4 bases at J, with 11 bases in the middle. The CDR3 is 15 amino acids. In DNA, the CDR3 is TGTGCCAGCAGCTTGCTTGGACAGAATAATGAAAAACTGTTTTTT. Amino acid sequence: CASSLLGQNNEKLFF.

This clone was seen just once. The chain employs TRBV4-2 and TRBJ1-5, with D hard to call. The ends were cut back, 4 bases at V and 5 bases at J, with 9 bases in the middle. Germline values: CDR1 LGHNA, CDR2 YNFKEQ. The length of the CDR3 is 13 residues. This CDR3 is CASSPRQDQPQHF. The CDR3 bases are TGTGCCAGCAGCCCGCGGCAAGATCAGCCCCAGCATTTT.

The CDR3 reads CASSLSLAGATSYNEQFF. Here the CDR3 DNA reads TGTGCCAGCAGTTTATCACTAGCGGGGGCCACCTCCTACAATGAGCAGTTCTTC. V is TRBV27 and J is TRBJ2-1; 11 bases are shared with TRBD2. From germline, CDR1 is MNHEY and CDR2 SMNVEV (reference sequence). V lost 0 bases, J lost 0 bases, and 4 bases stayed unmatched. CDR3 length equals 18 residues.

This clone was detected once. The chain links TRBV2 to TRBJ2-1; D ambiguous. The V gene's germline CDR1 is SNHLY and CDR2 FYNNEI. V lost 6 bases, J lost 6 bases, and 6 bases lay in between. The CDR3 has 11 residues. CDR3 bases: TGTGCCAGCAGGCGAGTCAATGAGCAGTTCTTC. It codes for CASRRVNEQFF. The variable domain in full, with the rest retrieved from reference TRBV2 and TRBJ2-1, is EPEVTQTPSHQVTQMGQEVILRCVPISNHLYFYWYRQILGQKVEFLVSFYNNEISEKSEIFDDQFSVERPDGSNFTLKIRSTKLEDSAMYFCASRRVNEQFFGPGTRLTVL.

V gene TRBV6-1 combines with J gene TRBJ1-2; D not certain. In germline, CDR1 is MNHNS, CDR2 SASEGT. V was clipped by 7 bases and J by 0 bases, with 15 bases between them. This CDR3 is 15 amino acids long. CDR3 region: CASTQSALANYGYTF. The CDR3 DNA reads TGTGCCAGCACTCAATCGGCCCTCGCTAACTATGGCTACACCTTC.

This chain connects TRBV27 to TRBJ2-3, with D perhaps TRBD2 (6 bases). Germline V CDR1 and CDR2: MNHEY, SMNVEV (reference sequence). Trimming shortened V by 6 bases and J by 5 bases, and 15 bases separated the two germline ends. The CDR3 extends over 14 amino acids. The CDR3 sequence: CASRSQAGGDTQYF. The CDR3 nucleotides are TGTGCCAGCAGATCCCAAGCCGGGGGAGATACGCAGTATTTT.

V is TRBV12-5 and J is TRBJ1-6; possible D gene TRBD1, 5 bases. The CDR3 consists of 14 residues. Trimming cost V 0 bases and J 12 bases, with 12 bases left between them. In germline, CDR1 is LGHNT, CDR2 FRNRAP. In DNA, the CDR3 is TGTGCTAGTGGTTTGGTATTCGGGGGTTTACCCCTCCACTTT. Its protein is CASGLVFGGLPLHF.

The V call is TRBV11-2, the J call TRBJ1-5; no firm D call. The ends were cut back, 1 base at V and 6 bases at J, with 7 bases in the middle. CDR3 length: 13 amino acids. CDR1 and CDR2 (germline): SGHAT, FQNNGV. The CDR3 region has the DNA TGTGCCAGCAGCTTAGGGGGTGGTCAGCCCCAGCATTTT. Its protein is CASSLGGGQPQHF.

The CDR3 loop reads CASTADNEKLFF. The CDR3 DNA sequence: TGTGCCAGCACCGCCGATAATGAAAAACTGTTTTTT. This rearrangement joins TRBV2 to TRBJ1-4, with D unclear. The CDR3 has 12 amino acids. The V and J ends lost 7 bases and 4 bases respectively, with 7 bases between them. Germline CDR1 is SNHLY and CDR2 is FYNNEI.

The CDR3, as DNA: TGTGCCAGCAGTTTAAACGTAGGGGGGCAGCCCCAGCATTTT. Translating it yields CASSLNVGGQPQHF. The chain is built from TRBV28 and TRBJ1-5, with D possibly TRBD1 on 6 matching bases. Germline CDR1 reads MDHEN; CDR2 reads SYDVKM. CDR3 length equals 14 residues. V lost 2 bases and J 7 bases, leaving 12 bases between the germline ends.